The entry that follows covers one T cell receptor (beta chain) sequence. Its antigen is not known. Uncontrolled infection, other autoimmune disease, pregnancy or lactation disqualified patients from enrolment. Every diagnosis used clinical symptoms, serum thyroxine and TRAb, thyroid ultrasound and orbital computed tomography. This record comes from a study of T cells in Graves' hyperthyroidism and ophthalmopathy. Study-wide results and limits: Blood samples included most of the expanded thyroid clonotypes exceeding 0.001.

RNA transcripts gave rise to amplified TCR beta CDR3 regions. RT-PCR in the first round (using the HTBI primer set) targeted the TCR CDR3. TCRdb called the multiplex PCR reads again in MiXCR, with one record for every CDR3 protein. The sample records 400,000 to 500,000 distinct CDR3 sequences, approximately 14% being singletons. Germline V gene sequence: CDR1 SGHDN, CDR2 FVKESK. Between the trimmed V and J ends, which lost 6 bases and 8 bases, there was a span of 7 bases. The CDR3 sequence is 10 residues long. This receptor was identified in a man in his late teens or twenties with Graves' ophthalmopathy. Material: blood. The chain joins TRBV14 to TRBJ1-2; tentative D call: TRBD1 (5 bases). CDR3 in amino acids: CASREGGYTF. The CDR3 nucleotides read TGTGCCAGCAGGGAGGGGGGCTACACCTTC.